Sequencing of this TCR beta chain was carried out in a study of blood T cell repertoires in COVID-19. This CDR3 is 15 amino acids long. V lost 1 base to trimming and J lost 3 bases; unmatched junction nucleotides: 4. Looked up from germline, CDR1 is LGHNA and CDR2 is YSLEER. Only in-frame clones appear in the TCRdb table, and some are missing; sequencing was by immunoSEQ multiplex PCR. The table shows about 300,000 clones, with approximately 89% occurring only once. Sequences were obtained from peripheral blood. This TCR was sampled from a woman in her 30s with COVID-19, enrolled during active disease. The chain couples TRBV4-3 to TRBJ1-1, with 8 nucleotides matching TRBD1. Written as DNA, the CDR3 is TGCGCCAGCAGCCAAGCGGACAGGGATTACACTGAAGCTTTCTTT. As protein: CASSQADRDYTEAFF.